The T cell receptor (beta chain) under discussion was sequenced for a study of blood T cell repertoires in COVID-19. Turning to the study itself: Sources were T cells, B-cell-depleted T cells, or PBMCs; the material itself was cDNA or gDNA.

Enrolled through a virtual design, the participants were between roughly 18 and 95 years of age and came from about two dozen US areas. V was trimmed by 1 base and J by 1 base, leaving 14 bases between them. The CDR3 sequence is 17 residues long. Germline-derived CDR1 and CDR2 are LNHDA and SQIVND (reference sequence). The table came from immunoSEQ multiplex PCR; TCRdb's copy has only in-frame clones and leaves some out. The sample yields about 160,000 clones, 80% to 90% seen once. The source of this sequence is a woman in her fifties or sixties in a cohort exposed to, infected with or recovered from COVID-19 (not recorded which). Sequenced sample: PBMCs or T cells enriched from blood (not recorded which). The V call is TRBV19, the J call TRBJ1-5, with D unclear. CDR3 nucleotides: TGTGCCAGTAGTATAGGGCGCCCGGGAAGGAGCAATCAGCCCCAGCATTTT. Translated, it gives CASSIGRPGRSNQPQHF.